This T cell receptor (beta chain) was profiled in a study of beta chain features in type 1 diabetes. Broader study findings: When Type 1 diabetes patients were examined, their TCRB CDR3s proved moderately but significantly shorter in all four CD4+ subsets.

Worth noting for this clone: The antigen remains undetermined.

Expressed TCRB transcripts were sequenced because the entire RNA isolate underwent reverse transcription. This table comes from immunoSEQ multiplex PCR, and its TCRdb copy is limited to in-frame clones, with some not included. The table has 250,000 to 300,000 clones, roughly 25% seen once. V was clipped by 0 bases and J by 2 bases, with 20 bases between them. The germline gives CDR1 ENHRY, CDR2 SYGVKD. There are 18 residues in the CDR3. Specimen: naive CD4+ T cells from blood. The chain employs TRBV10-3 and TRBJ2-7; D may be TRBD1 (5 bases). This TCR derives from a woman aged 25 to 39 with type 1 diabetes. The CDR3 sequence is CAISESNRWGDTTYEQYF. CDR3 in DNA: TGTGCCATCAGTGAGTCGAATCGGTGGGGCGATACTACCTACGAGCAGTACTTC.